This T cell receptor beta chain was documented in a study of shared clonotypes between healthy human individuals. V was cut by 4 bases and J by 4 bases, with 12 bases left in between. In germline, CDR1 is SGHRS, CDR2 YFSETQ. The CDR3 runs to 14 residues. Sequencing used immunoSEQ multiplex PCR; TCRdb keeps in-frame clones, though not all of them. The sample holds around 2.3 million clones; nearly 97% are singletons and the top ten take about 0.13%. The sequence derives from a young man in good health. Sequenced sample: naive CD4+ T cells sorted from blood. Subset: CD45RA+ positively selected. The chain employs TRBV5-1 and TRBJ1-5, with D tentatively TRBD1 (5 bases). CDR3 DNA: TGCGCCAGCAGCGTCGGGACGGAAAATCAGCCCCAGCATTTT. It translates to CASSVGTENQPQHF.